These 9 T cell receptor beta chains were sequenced from one sample in a study of regulatory T cells in long-lasting Graves disease. Construction of the TCR beta libraries employed iRepertoire HTBI primers in conjunction with Arm-PCR of CDR3 regions. TCRdb recomputed calls from the multiplex PCR reads with MiXCR, one row per CDR3 protein. This sample has over 350,000 distinct CDR3 sequences, with about 15% found just once. The time point here: newly diagnosed GD, antithyroid drugs for less than 3 months. Isolated PBMC RNA provided the starting material for the TCR library. These data are also associated with another study on T cells in Graves' hyperthyroidism and ophthalmopathy.

The material was peripheral blood mononuclear cells (PBMCs), obtained at new diagnosis, from a patient treated with antithyroid drugs. These receptors came from a middle-aged woman with Graves disease.

This clonotype has a handful of counts. This may stem from a read error, because a much larger clone lies one nucleotide away. The genes are TRBV11-3 and TRBJ1-2, with D perhaps matching TRBD1 (6 bases). Germline V gene lookup returns CDR1 SGHNT and CDR2 YENEEA. The V and J ends lost 5 bases and 5 bases respectively, with 15 bases between them. The CDR3 has 14 amino acids. CDR3 bases: TGTGCCAGCAGCGTCCGGGACACGACATATGGCTACACCTTC. Its translation is CASSVRDTTYGYTF.

This clonotype showed up many times. The chain carries TRBV11-2 and TRBJ2-3; TRBD2 agrees at 12 bases. The CDR3 totals 16 residues. Trimming took 4 bases from V and 5 from J; bases not matched to a gene: 7. Looked up from germline, CDR1 is SGHAT and CDR2 is FQNNGV. CDR3 nucleotide sequence: TGTGCCAGCAGCTCAACTCCGGGACTAGCGGGAGATACGCAGTATTTT. Encoded protein: CASSSTPGLAGDTQYF.

The V call is TRBV7-9, the J call TRBJ2-2, with a tentative D call TRBD2 (5 bases). Trimming cost V 6 bases and J 3 bases, with 11 bases left between them. Germline V gene sequence: CDR1 SEHNR, CDR2 FQNEAQ (reference sequence). The CDR3 extends over 14 amino acids. The DNA for the CDR3 is TGTGCCAGCAGTCAAACGGAGGACACCGGGGAGCTGTTTTTT. The encoded protein is CASSQTEDTGELFF.

The chain links TRBV28 to TRBJ2-2; TRBD2 matches at 9 bases. The CDR3 loop spans 16 amino acids. Unmatched junction bases numbered 10, after V lost 5 bases and J lost 6 bases. From germline, CDR1 is MDHEN and CDR2 SYDVKM. This CDR3 reads CASSSAAGGSAGELFF. The CDR3 DNA sequence: TGTGCCAGCAGTAGCGCAGCGGGAGGATCTGCCGGGGAGCTGTTTTTT.

This clonotype was detected many times. The gene calls are TRBV2 and TRBJ2-5, with TRBD1 matching 9 bases. The CDR3 totals 13 residues. Per germline, CDR1 SNHLY and CDR2 FYNNEI. Losses at the gene ends were 5 bases for V and 5 bases for J; bases not matched to a gene: 3. The CDR3 bases are TGTGCCAGCAGTCCCGGGACAGGGGAGACCCAGTACTTC. Residues: CASSPGTGETQYF.

This clonotype was counted at least ten times. J is TRBJ2-2 and V is TRBV28; 7 bases align to TRBD2. The ends lost 3 bases at V and 0 bases at J; junction bases unmatched: 7. From germline, CDR1 is MDHEN and CDR2 SYDVKM. CDR3 length: 17 amino acids. The CDR3 DNA reads TGTGCCAGCAGTTTCGTGGCTAGCGGCACGAACACCGGGGAGCTGTTTTTT. The encoded protein is CASSFVASGTNTGELFF. Full variable domain (remainder filled in from reference TRBV28 and TRBJ2-2): DVKVTQSSRYLVKRTGEKVFLECVQDMDHENMFWYRQDPGLGLRLIYFSYDVKMKEKGDIPEGYSVSREKKERFSLILESASTNQTSMYLCASSFVASGTNTGELFFGEGSRLTVL.

This clonotype was observed a few times. J is TRBJ2-7 and V is TRBV2; D is unclear. CDR1 is SNHLY, CDR2 FYNNEI, per germline. This CDR3 comprises 12 residues. The V gene lost 8 bases and the J gene lost 2 bases, with 10 bases spanning the gap. The DNA of the CDR3 is TGTGCCAGCGGGAATGGACCCTACGAGCAGTACTTC. Its protein is CASGNGPYEQYF.

The rearrangement joins TRBV20-1 to TRBJ2-3; no definite D call. There are 13 residues in the CDR3. Trimming cost V 0 bases and J 2 bases, with 6 bases left between them. In germline, CDR1 is DFQATT, CDR2 SNEGSKA (reference sequence). The CDR3, as DNA: TGCAGTGCTAGAGATCCAAACACAGATACGCAGTATTTT. It codes for CSARDPNTDTQYF.

This chain joins TRBV7-9 and TRBJ2-1; 14 positions match TRBD2. This CDR3 is built from 18 residues. With V trimmed by 4 bases and J by 7 bases, 12 bases remained unmatched. Germline CDR1 is SEHNR and CDR2 is FQNEAQ (reference sequence). CDR3 nucleotide sequence: TGTGCCAGCAGCTATACCGGGACTAGCGGGAGTCGAGGAAATGAGCAGTTCTTC. Amino acid sequence: CASSYTGTSGSRGNEQFF.